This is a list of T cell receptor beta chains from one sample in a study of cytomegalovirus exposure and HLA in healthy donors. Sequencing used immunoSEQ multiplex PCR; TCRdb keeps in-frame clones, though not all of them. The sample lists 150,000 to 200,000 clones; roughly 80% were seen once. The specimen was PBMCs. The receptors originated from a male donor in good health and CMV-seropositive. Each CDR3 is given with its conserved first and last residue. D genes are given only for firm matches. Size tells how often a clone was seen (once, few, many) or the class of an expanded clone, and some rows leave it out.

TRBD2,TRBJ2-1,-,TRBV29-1,CSVEWGGYNEQFF,TGCAGCGTTGAATGGGGGGGCTACAATGAGCAGTTCTTC
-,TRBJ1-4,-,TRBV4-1,CASSQDPGSANEKLFF,TGCGCCAGCAGCCAAGATCCGGGTAGCGCTAATGAAAAACTGTTTTTT
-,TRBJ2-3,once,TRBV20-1,CSASEFSQYF,TGCAGTGCTAGTGAGTTTTCGCAGTATTTT
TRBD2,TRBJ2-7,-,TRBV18,CASSPGLAGDDEQYF,TGTGCCAGCTCACCAGGACTAGCGGGAGATGACGAGCAGTACTTC
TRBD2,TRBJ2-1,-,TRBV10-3,CAISESLAGGESEQFF,TGTGCCATCAGTGAGTCACTAGCGGGAGGCGAGTCTGAGCAGTTCTTC
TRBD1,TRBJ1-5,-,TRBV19,CASSMYRGEGNQPQHF,TGTGCCAGTAGTATGTACAGGGGTGAGGGGAATCAGCCCCAGCATTTT
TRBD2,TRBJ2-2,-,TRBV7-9,CASSFSGLAYNTGELFF,TGTGCCAGCAGCTTTTCCGGACTAGCGTATAACACCGGGGAGCTGTTTTTT
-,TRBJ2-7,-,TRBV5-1,CASSSQGYEQYF,TGCGCCAGCAGCTCCCAGGGGTACGAGCAGTACTTC
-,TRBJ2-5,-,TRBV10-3,CAISEGVRETQYF,TGTGCCATCAGTGAAGGGGTTAGGGAGACCCAGTACTTC
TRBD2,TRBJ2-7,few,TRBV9,CASSDGLAGGRGFYEQYF,TGTGCCAGCAGCGACGGACTAGCGGGAGGGAGGGGTTTCTACGAGCAGTACTTC
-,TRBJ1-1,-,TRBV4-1,CASSQRSLRAPRVRTEAFF,TGCGCCAGCAGCCAAAGAAGTCTGCGGGCCCCGAGGGTTCGGACTGAAGCTTTCTTT
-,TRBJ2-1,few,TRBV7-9,CASALEARANEQFF,TGTGCCAGCGCGTTGGAGGCAAGGGCCAATGAGCAGTTCTTC
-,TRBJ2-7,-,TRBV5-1,CASSRTPGGGTYEQYF,TGCGCCAGCAGTCGTACCCCGGGGGGCGGGACCTACGAGCAGTACTTC
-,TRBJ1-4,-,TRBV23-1,CASSQTDPTLSTTNEKLFF,TGCGCCAGCAGTCAGACCGACCCGACACTCTCAACCACTAATGAAAAACTGTTTTTT
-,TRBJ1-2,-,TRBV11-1,CASSRADRRLYGYTF,TGTGCCAGCAGCCGTGCGGACAGACGTCTCTATGGCTACACCTTC
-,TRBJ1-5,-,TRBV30,CAWSATSGLSNQPQHF,TGTGCCTGGAGTGCGACCAGCGGACTTAGCAATCAGCCCCAGCATTTT
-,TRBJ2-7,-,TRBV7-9,CASSTTSYEQYF,TGTGCCAGCAGTACGACTAGCTACGAGCAGTACTTC
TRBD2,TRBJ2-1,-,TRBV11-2,CASINEERGGEQFF,TGTGCCAGCATCAATGAGGAGCGGGGAGGTGAGCAGTTCTTC
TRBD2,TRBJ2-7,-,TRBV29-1,CSVAGLAGEGYEQYF,TGCAGCGTTGCCGGACTAGCGGGAGAGGGTTACGAGCAGTACTTC
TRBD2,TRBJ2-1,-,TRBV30,CASEAGGSQFF,TGTGCCTCCGAAGCGGGAGGGAGTCAGTTCTTC
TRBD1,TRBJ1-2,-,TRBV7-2,CASSLIQGGQGASIYGYTF,TGTGCCAGCAGCTTAATCCAGGGGGGACAGGGGGCGAGCATCTATGGCTACACCTTC